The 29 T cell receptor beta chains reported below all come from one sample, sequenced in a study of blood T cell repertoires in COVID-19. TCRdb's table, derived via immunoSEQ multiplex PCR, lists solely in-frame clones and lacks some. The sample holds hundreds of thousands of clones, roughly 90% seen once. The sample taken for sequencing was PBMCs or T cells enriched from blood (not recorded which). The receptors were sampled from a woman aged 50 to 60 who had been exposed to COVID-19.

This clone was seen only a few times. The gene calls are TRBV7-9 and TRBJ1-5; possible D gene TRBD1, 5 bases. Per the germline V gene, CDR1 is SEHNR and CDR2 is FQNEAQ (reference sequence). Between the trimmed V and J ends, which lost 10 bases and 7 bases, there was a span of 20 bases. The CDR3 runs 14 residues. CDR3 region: CATDNGAGNQPQHF. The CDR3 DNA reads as TGTGCCACCGACAATGGGGCAGGGAACCAGCCCCAGCATTTT. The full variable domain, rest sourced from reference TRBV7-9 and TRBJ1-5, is DTGVSQNPRHKITKRGQNVTFRCDPISEHNRLYWYRQTLGQGPEFLTYFQNEAQLEKSRLLSDRFSAERPKGSFSTLEIQRTEQGDSAMYLCATDNGAGNQPQHFGDGTRLSIL.

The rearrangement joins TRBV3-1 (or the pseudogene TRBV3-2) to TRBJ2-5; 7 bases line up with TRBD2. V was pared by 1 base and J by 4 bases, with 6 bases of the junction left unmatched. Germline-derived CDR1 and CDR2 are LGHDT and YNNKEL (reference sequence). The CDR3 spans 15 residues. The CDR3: CASSQGGGGRETQYF. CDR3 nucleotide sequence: TGTGCCAGCAGCCAAGGGGGGGGAGGGCGAGAGACCCAGTACTTC.

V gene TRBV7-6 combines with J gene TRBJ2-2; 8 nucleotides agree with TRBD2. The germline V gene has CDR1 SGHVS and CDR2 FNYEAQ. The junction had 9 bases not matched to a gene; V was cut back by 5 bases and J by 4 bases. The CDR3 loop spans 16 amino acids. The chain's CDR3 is CASSDYPGLVTGELFF. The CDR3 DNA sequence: TGTGCCAGCAGCGACTATCCGGGACTAGTCACCGGGGAGCTGTTTTTT.

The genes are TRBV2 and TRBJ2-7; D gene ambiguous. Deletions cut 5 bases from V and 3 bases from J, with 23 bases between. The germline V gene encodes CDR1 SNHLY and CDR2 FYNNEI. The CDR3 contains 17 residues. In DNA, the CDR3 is TGTGCCAGCAGTCAAGTTTATTCGCCGACACAGCTCTACGAGCAGTACTTC. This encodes CASSQVYSPTQLYEQYF. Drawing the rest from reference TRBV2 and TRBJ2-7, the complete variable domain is EPEVTQTPSHQVTQMGQEVILRCVPISNHLYFYWYRQILGQKVEFLVSFYNNEISEKSEIFDDQFSVERPDGSNFTLKIRSTKLEDSAMYFCASSQVYSPTQLYEQYFGPGTRLTVT.

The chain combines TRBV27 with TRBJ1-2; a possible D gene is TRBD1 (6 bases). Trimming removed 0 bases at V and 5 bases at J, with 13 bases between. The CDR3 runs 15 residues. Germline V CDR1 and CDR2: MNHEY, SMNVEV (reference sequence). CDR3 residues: CASSLSAGAIYGYTF. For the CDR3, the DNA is TGTGCCAGCAGTTTATCAGCAGGGGCCATTTATGGCTACACCTTC.

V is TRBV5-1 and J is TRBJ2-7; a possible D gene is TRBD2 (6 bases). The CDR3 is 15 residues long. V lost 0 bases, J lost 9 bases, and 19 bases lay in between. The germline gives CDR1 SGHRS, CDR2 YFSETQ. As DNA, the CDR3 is TGCGCCAGCAGCTTGGATCCGGGGGACGGGGGTTCGCAGTACTTC. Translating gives CASSLDPGDGGSQYF.

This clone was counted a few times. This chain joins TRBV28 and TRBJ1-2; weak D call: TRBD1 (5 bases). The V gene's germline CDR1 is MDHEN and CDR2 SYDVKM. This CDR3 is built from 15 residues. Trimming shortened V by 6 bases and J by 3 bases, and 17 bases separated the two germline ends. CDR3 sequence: CASRPIQGTHYGYTF. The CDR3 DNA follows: TGTGCCAGCAGGCCAATCCAGGGTACCCACTATGGCTACACCTTC.

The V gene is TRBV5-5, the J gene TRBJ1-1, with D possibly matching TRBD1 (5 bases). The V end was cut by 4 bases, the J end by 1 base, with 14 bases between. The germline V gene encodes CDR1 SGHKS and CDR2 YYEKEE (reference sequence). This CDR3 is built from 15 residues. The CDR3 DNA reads TGTGCCAGCAGCCGGGCACATGACAGGAACACTGAAGCTTTCTTT. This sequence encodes CASSRAHDRNTEAFF.

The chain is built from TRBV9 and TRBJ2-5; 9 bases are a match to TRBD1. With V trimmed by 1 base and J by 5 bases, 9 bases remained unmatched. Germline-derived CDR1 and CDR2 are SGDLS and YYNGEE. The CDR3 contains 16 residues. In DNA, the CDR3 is TGTGCCAGCAGCGTATCCGCAACAGGGGGCTTGGAGACCCAGTACTTC. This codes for CASSVSATGGLETQYF.

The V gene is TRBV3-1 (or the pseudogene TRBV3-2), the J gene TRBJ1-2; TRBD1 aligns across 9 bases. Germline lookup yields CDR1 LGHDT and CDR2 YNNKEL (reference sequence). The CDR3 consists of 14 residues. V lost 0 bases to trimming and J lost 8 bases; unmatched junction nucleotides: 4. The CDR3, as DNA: TGTGCCAGCAGCCAAGATCGGACAGGGGACGGCTACACCTTC. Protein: CASSQDRTGDGYTF.

This chain's CDR3 is CASSYGAGVYGYTF. For the CDR3, the DNA is TGTGCCAGCAGTTACGGTGCAGGGGTCTATGGCTACACCTTC. This rearrangement joins TRBV6-5 to TRBJ1-2, with TRBD1 as a possible D gene (6 bases). The V end was cut by 2 bases, the J end by 4 bases, with 11 bases between. The CDR3 totals 14 residues. Germline V lookup: CDR1 MNHEY, CDR2 SVGAGI.

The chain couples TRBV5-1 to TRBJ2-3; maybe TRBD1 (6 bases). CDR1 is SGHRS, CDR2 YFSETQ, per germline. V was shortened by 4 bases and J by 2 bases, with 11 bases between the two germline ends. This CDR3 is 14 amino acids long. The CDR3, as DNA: TGCGCCAGCAGCCGGACAGCCCTCACAGATACGCAGTATTTT. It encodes CASSRTALTDTQYF. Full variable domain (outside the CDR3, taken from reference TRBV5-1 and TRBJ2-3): KAGVTQTPRYLIKTRGQQVTLSCSPISGHRSVSWYQQTPGQGLQFLFEYFSETQRNKGNFPGRFSGRQFSNSRSEMNVSTLELGDSALYLCASSRTALTDTQYFGPGTRLTVL.

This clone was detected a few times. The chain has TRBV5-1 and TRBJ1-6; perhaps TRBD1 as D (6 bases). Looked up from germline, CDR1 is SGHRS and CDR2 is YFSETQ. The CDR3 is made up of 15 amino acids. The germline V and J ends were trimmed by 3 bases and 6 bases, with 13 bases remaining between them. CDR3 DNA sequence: TGCGCCAGCAGCTATGGACAGCCTCTTAATTCACCCCTCCACTTT. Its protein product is CASSYGQPLNSPLHF. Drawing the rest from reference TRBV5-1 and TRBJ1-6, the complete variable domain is KAGVTQTPRYLIKTRGQQVTLSCSPISGHRSVSWYQQTPGQGLQFLFEYFSETQRNKGNFPGRFSGRQFSNSRSEMNVSTLELGDSALYLCASSYGQPLNSPLHFGNGTRLTVT.

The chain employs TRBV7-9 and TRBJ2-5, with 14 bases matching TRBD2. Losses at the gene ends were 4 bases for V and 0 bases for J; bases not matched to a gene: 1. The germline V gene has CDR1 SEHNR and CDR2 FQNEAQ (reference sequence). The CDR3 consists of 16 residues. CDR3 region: CASSSGLAGDQETQYF. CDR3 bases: TGTGCCAGCAGCTCGGGACTAGCGGGGGACCAAGAGACCCAGTACTTC.

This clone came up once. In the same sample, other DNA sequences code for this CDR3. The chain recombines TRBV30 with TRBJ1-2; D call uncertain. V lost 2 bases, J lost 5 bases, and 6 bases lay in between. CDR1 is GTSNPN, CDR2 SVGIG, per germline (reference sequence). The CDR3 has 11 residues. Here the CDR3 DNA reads TGTGCCTGGAGTCGGGGTTATGGCTACACCTTC. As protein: CAWSRGYGYTF.

CDR3 amino acids: CASSLGDRGPGETQYF. The CDR3 region has the DNA TGTGCCAGCAGCTTAGGGGACAGGGGGCCGGGTGAGACCCAGTACTTC. The chain is built from TRBV7-6 and TRBJ2-5; 12 bases line up with TRBD1. This CDR3 has 16 residues. The V and J ends lost 1 base and 5 bases, in that order; junction bases with no gene match: 5. CDR1 is SGHVS and CDR2 is FNYEAQ in the germline V gene.

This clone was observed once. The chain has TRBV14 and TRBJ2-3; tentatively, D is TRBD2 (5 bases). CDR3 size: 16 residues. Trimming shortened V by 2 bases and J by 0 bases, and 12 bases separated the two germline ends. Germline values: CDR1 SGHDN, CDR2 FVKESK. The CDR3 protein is CASSQSRGPSTDTQYF. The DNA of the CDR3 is TGTGCCAGCAGCCAAAGTCGCGGGCCTAGCACAGATACGCAGTATTTT.

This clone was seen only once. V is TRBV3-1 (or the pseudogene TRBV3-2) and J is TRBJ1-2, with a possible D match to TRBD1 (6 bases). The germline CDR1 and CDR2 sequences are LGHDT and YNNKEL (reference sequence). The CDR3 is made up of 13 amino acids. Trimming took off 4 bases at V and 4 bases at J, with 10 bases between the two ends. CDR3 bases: TGTGCCAGCAGCCGGACAGATGCCTATGGCTACACCTTC. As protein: CASSRTDAYGYTF.

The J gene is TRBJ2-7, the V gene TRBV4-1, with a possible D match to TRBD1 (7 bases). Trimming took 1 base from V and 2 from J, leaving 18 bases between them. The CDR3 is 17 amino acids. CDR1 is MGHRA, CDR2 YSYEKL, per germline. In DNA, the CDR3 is TGCGCCAGCAGCCAAGGGGGTGGCGGGACAGCAACCTACGAGCAGTACTTC. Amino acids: CASSQGGGGTATYEQYF.

The CDR3 DNA is TGTGCCAGCCGGGACAGGGGGTACAATGAGCAGTTCTTC. It codes for CASRDRGYNEQFF. The rearrangement uses TRBV6-5 and TRBJ2-1; 11 bases line up with TRBD1. Germline CDR1 reads MNHEY; CDR2 reads SVGAGI. CDR3 length: 13 residues. After removal of 8 bases from V and 4 bases from J, the junction contained 1 base not matched to a gene.

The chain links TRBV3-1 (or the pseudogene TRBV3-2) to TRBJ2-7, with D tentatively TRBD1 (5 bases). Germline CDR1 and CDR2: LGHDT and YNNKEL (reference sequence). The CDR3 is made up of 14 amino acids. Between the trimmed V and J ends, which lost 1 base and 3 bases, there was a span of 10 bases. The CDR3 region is CASSQGRVVYEQYF. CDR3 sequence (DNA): TGTGCCAGCAGCCAAGGCAGGGTGGTCTACGAGCAGTACTTC.

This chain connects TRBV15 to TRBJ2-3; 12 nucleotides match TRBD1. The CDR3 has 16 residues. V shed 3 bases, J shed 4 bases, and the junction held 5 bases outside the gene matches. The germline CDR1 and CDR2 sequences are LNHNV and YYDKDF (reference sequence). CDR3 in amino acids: CATSSTGTGGADTQYF. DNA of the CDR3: TGTGCCACCAGCAGTACCGGGACAGGGGGCGCAGATACGCAGTATTTT.

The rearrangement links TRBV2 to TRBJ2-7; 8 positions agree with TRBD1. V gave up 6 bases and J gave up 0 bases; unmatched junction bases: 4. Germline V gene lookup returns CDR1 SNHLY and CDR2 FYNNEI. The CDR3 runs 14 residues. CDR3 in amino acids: CASRRTGFSYEQYF. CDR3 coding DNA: TGTGCCAGCAGAAGGACAGGGTTCTCCTACGAGCAGTACTTC. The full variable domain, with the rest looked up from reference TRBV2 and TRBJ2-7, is EPEVTQTPSHQVTQMGQEVILRCVPISNHLYFYWYRQILGQKVEFLVSFYNNEISEKSEIFDDQFSVERPDGSNFTLKIRSTKLEDSAMYFCASRRTGFSYEQYFGPGTRLTVT.

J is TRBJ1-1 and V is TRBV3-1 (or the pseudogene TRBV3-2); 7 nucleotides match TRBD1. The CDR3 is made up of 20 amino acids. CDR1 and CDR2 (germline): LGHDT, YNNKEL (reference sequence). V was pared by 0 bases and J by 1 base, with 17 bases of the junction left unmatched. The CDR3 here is CASSQDFLTRGRRPNTEAFF. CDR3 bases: TGTGCCAGCAGCCAAGATTTTTTGACGAGGGGGCGTCGGCCGAACACTGAAGCTTTCTTT.

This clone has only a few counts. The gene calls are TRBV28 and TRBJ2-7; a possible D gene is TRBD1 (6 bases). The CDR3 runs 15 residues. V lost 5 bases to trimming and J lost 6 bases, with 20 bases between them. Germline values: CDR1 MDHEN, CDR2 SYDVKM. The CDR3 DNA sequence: TGTGCCAGCAGTAGAACCACAGGGTTTCGGTCCGAGCAGTACTTC. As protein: CASSRTTGFRSEQYF.

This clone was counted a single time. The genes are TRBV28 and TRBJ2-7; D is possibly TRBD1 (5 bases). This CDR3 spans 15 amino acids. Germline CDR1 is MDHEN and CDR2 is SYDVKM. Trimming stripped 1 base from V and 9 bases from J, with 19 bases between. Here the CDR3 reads CASSLSAGRETVQYF. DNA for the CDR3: TGTGCCAGCAGTTTATCCGCAGGGCGCGAAACGGTGCAGTACTTC. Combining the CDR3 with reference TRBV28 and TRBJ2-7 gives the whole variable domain DVKVTQSSRYLVKRTGEKVFLECVQDMDHENMFWYRQDPGLGLRLIYFSYDVKMKEKGDIPEGYSVSREKKERFSLILESASTNQTSMYLCASSLSAGRETVQYFGPGTRLTVT.

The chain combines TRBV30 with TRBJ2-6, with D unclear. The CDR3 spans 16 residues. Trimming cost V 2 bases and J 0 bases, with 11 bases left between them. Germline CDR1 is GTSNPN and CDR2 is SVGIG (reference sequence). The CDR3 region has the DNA TGTGCCTGGAGTCCCAACCTGAGCTCTGGGGCCAACGTCCTGACTTTC. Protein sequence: CAWSPNLSSGANVLTF.

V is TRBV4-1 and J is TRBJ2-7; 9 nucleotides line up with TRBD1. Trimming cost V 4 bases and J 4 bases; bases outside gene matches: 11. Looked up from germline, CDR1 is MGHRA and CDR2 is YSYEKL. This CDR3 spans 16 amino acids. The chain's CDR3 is CASSPLGQGLGYEQYF. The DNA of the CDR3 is TGCGCCAGCAGCCCCCTAGGACAGGGGCTGGGGTACGAGCAGTACTTC.

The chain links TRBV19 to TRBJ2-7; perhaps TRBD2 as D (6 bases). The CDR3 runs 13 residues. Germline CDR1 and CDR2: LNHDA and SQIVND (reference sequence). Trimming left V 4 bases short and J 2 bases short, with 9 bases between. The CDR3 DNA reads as TGTGCCAGTAGTAGGGGGGATCCCTACGAGCAGTACTTC. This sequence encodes CASSRGDPYEQYF.